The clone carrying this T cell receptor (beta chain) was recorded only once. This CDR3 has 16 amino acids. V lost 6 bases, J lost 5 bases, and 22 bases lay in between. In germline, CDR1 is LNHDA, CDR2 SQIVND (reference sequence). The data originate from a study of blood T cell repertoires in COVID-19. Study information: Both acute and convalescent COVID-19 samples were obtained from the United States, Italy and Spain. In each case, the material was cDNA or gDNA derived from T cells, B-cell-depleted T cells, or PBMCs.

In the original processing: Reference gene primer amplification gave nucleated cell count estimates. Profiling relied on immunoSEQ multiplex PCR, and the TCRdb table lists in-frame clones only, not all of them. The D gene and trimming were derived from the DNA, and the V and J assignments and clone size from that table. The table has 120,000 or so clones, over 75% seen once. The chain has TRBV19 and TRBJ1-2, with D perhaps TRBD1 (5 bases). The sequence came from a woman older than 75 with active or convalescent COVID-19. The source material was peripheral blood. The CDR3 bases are TGTGCCAGTAGCTACCCGGGGGGGAGAGCGGGGTATGGCTACACCTTC. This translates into CASSYPGGRAGYGYTF. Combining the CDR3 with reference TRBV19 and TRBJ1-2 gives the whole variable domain DGGITQSPKYLFRKEGQNVTLSCEQNLNHDAMYWYRQDPGQGLRLIYYSQIVNDFQKGDIAEGYSVSREKKESFPLTVTSAQKNPTAFYLCASSYPGGRAGYGYTFGSGTRLTVV.